Listed below are T cell receptor beta chains from one sample, sequenced in a study of T cells in Graves' hyperthyroidism and ophthalmopathy. TCRdb passed the multiplex PCR reads through MiXCR, listing each CDR3 protein once. Of hundreds of thousands of distinct CDR3 sequences in the sample, around 40% were seen once. Sequencing was carried out using blood. These receptors came from a woman aged 40 to 50 with Graves' hyperthyroidism. Both conserved end residues are part of each CDR3. D genes are given only for firm matches. Where a row states a size, it is once, few, many or the class of an expanded clone; other rows omit it.

cdr3_nt cdr3_aa v_call d_call j_call clone_size
TGTGCCAGCAACCCGGACAGGGGGGGTTATAGCAATCAGCCCCAGCATTTT CASNPDRGGYSNQPQHF TRBV7-2 TRBD1 TRBJ1-5 -
TGTGCCAGTAATGGTGGGCCGGGGATTATTATGGAGCAGTACTTC CASNGGPGIIMEQYF TRBV19 - TRBJ2-7 -
TGTGCCAGCAGTTTCAACCACGGACAGGGGCGATCTGAAGCTTTCTTT CASSFNHGQGRSEAFF TRBV12-3/TRBV12-4 TRBD1 TRBJ1-1 -
TGTGCCACCAGCACATATGCGGGTCAGCCCCAGCATTTT CATSTYAGQPQHF TRBV24-1 - TRBJ1-5 few
TGTGCCAGCAGCTACAGACCGGGACAGGGGAACTACGAGCAGTACTTC CASSYRPGQGNYEQYF TRBV5-6 TRBD1 TRBJ2-7 few
TGTGCCAGCAGCTTGACCCCGGGACAGGTGAATGAAAAACTGTTTTTT CASSLTPGQVNEKLFF TRBV11-2 TRBD1 TRBJ1-4 few
TGTGCCAGCGGCGAGGCAGGGGCGTATGAAAAACTGTTTTTT CASGEAGAYEKLFF TRBV12-3/TRBV12-4 - TRBJ1-4 few
TGTGCCAGCAGTTACGAACACCTGAACACTGAAGCTTTCTTT CASSYEHLNTEAFF TRBV6-6 - TRBJ1-1 many
TGTGCCAGCAGCTTCGGAAGCTCAACTAACTATGGCTACACCTTC CASSFGSSTNYGYTF TRBV7-2 - TRBJ1-2 -
TGTGCCAGTAGTCGGGGGGAGGGTCTCTACGAGCAGTACTTC CASSRGEGLYEQYF TRBV19 TRBD2 TRBJ2-7 few
TGTGCCAGCAGCTTAATGAATGAGCAGTTCTTC CASSLMNEQFF TRBV7-2 - TRBJ2-1 few
TGTGCCAGCAGCTTAGCCCTGACTTCTGGGCCCCAGCATTTT CASSLALTSGPQHF TRBV7-2 - TRBJ1-5 -
TGTGCCACGAGAGCGATTACCTACGAGCAGTACTTC CATRAITYEQYF TRBV6-5 - TRBJ2-7 few
TGTGCCAGCAGCCCAGGGACCCGGTCGACTAATGAAAAACTGTTTTTT CASSPGTRSTNEKLFF TRBV7-9 - TRBJ1-4 many
TGTGCCAGCAGTTTTGGGCGTAGCGAGACCTACGAGCAGTACTTC CASSFGRSETYEQYF TRBV7-9 - TRBJ2-7 -
TGCAGTGCTAGGGAGGACAGGGCGGAAAACACTGAAGCTTTCTTT CSAREDRAENTEAFF TRBV20-1 TRBD1 TRBJ1-1 -
TGTGCCAGTAGTGGGGACGGACAGGGGGCAAATCAGCCCCAGCATTTT CASSGDGQGANQPQHF TRBV19 TRBD1 TRBJ1-5 once
TGTGCCAGCAGTCCCTTCGACAGTTACACTGAAGCTTTCTTT CASSPFDSYTEAFF TRBV27 - TRBJ1-1 few
TGTGCCAGCAGTAGGACGGCCCTGGGAAACACCATATATTTT CASSRTALGNTIYF TRBV6-5 - TRBJ1-3 -
TGTGCCAGCAGCTTAGCAACCCGTTTCAGCGGGAGTAGCACAGATACGCAGTATTTT CASSLATRFSGSSTDTQYF TRBV7-2 TRBD2 TRBJ2-3 -
TGTGCCAGCAGGCCTGAGGGGGGCACCAGTAATTTT CASRPEGGTSNF TRBV2 - TRBJ1-5 many
TGTGCCTACCCGGGACAGAACTATGGCTATACCTTC CAYPGQNYGYTF TRBV30 TRBD1 TRBJ1-2 -
TGTGCCAGCAGTTTCGTGAGGATACACTTC CASSFVRIHF TRBV28 - TRBJ2-7 -
TGTGCCAGCAGCGTAGGTTTTGGCGAGACCCAGTACTTC CASSVGFGETQYF TRBV9 - TRBJ2-5 many
TGTGCCAGCAGTGAATATCGCCTAGCGGGAGAATATGAACGCACAGATACGCAGTATTTT CASSEYRLAGEYERTDTQYF TRBV25-1 TRBD2 TRBJ2-3 many
TGCGCCAGCAGCCAAGATCGGTTCGAGTACGAGCAGTACTTC CASSQDRFEYEQYF TRBV4-1 - TRBJ2-7 few
TGCGCCAGCAGCCCTACAGGGGTCCCTGGAAACACCATATATTTT CASSPTGVPGNTIYF TRBV5-1 TRBD1 TRBJ1-3 few
TGTGCCATCAGTCCGGGACAGGGGAGGTACACTGAAGCTTTCTTT CAISPGQGRYTEAFF TRBV10-3 TRBD1 TRBJ1-1 -
TGCAGTGCTAGCGGAGGGGGCATAGGCCAGCCCCAGCATTTT CSASGGGIGQPQHF TRBV20-1 TRBD1 TRBJ1-5 few
TGTGCCAGTAGCTCACAGGGGGGAGCGGCTACTGAAGCTTTCTTT CASSSQGGAATEAFF TRBV19 TRBD1 TRBJ1-1 few
TGTGCCAGCAGCCAACGGGAGGACTACGAGCAGTACTTC CASSQREDYEQYF TRBV3-1 TRBD2 TRBJ2-7 -